One sample yielded the 27 T cell receptor beta chains listed below, sequenced in a study of T cells in Graves' hyperthyroidism and ophthalmopathy. TCR beta CDR3 regions were amplified from RNA transcripts. An initial round of RT-PCR targeting the TCR CDR3 relied on the HTBI primer set. A single record per CDR3 protein comes from TCRdb applying MiXCR to the multiplex PCR reads. The sample gives roughly 510,000 distinct CDR3 sequences, about a fifth of which show up once; about 25% is in the top ten. Sequenced sample: blood. The receptors shown here come from a man aged 18 to 30 with Graves' hyperthyroidism.

In this sample, this clonotype turned up a few times. This chain links TRBV7-8 with TRBJ1-2; 10 bases agree with TRBD1. With 5 bases clipped from V and 3 bases from J, the junction kept 6 bases outside the gene matches. CDR3 length: 15 residues. Germline-derived CDR1 and CDR2 are SGHVS and FQNEAQ. CDR3 nucleotides: TGTGCCAGCAGCGTGCGGACAGGGGGGGACTATGGCTACACCTTC. It translates to CASSVRTGGDYGYTF. Variable domain in full (rest from reference TRBV7-8 and TRBJ1-2): GAGVSQSPRYKVAKRGQDVALRCDPISGHVSLFWYQQALGQGPEFLTYFQNEAQLDKSGLPSDRFFAERPEGSVSTLKIQRTQQEDSAVYLCASSVRTGGDYGYTFGSGTRLTVV.

This clonotype was picked up a small number of times. The CDR3 nucleotides read TGTGCCAGCAGCCTTAATTCCGGGACAGGGGGTGGCTACACCTTC. Protein product: CASSLNSGTGGGYTF. This rearrangement joins TRBV7-2 to TRBJ1-2; 11 nucleotides agree with TRBD1. The CDR3 sequence is 15 residues long. Germline V gives CDR1 SGHTA, CDR2 FQGNSA. V shed 5 bases, J shed 7 bases, and the junction held 9 bases outside the gene matches.

The V and J genes are TRBV2 and TRBJ2-4, with D uncertain. V lost 3 bases to trimming and J lost 0 bases, with 12 bases between them. Per germline, CDR1 SNHLY and CDR2 FYNNEI. The CDR3 sequence is 16 residues long. The CDR3 nucleotides read TGTGCCAGCAGTGACGTTGTTCGGACAGCCAAAAACATTCAGTACTTC. Translating gives CASSDVVRTAKNIQYF.

This clonotype was counted at least ten times. The chain has TRBV6-6 and TRBJ1-1; no definite D call. V shed 0 bases and J shed 0 bases, with 8 bases lying between them. Germline values: CDR1 MNHNY, CDR2 SVGAGI (reference sequence). This CDR3 is built from 15 residues. The CDR3 reads CASSYSGSMNTEAFF. The DNA of the CDR3 is TGTGCCAGCAGTTACTCCGGGTCAATGAACACTGAAGCTTTCTTT.

CDR3 bases: TGTGCCTGGAGTGTACGAGGGGGCGGCTATGGCTACACCTTC. Protein sequence: CAWSVRGGGYGYTF. The gene calls are TRBV30 and TRBJ1-2; 7 bases align to TRBD1. CDR1 is GTSNPN and CDR2 is SVGIG in the germline V gene (reference sequence). CDR3 length: 14 amino acids. J lost 4 bases, V lost 0 bases, and 5 bases had no gene match.

This clonotype was counted many times. V gene TRBV11-2 combines with J gene TRBJ2-5; the match to TRBD1 covers 7 bases. The ends lost 5 bases at V and 5 bases at J; junction bases unmatched: 11. This CDR3 has 15 residues. Germline CDR1 is SGHAT and CDR2 is FQNNGV. The CDR3 nucleotides are TGTGCCAGCAGCACAGGGACACAGGGGCGGGAGACCCAGTACTTC. Its translation: CASSTGTQGRETQYF.

This clonotype was seen at least ten times. CDR3 DNA sequence: TGTGCCAGCAGGACCTTGATCCCCGGGACATCATCCGGGGAGCTGTTTTTT. It yields the protein CASRTLIPGTSSGELFF. This sequence joins TRBV12-3 or TRBV12-4 and TRBJ2-2; D might be TRBD1 (6 bases). V lost 6 bases to trimming and J lost 6 bases, with 23 bases between them. This CDR3 has 17 residues.

This clonotype occurred many times. CDR3 loop: CASSLGVRAGVQETQYF. CDR3 nucleotide sequence: TGTGCCAGCAGCTTAGGAGTTCGTGCCGGGGTCCAAGAGACCCAGTACTTC. The chain links TRBV7-9 to TRBJ2-5, with a weak D call TRBD2 (5 bases). This CDR3 contains 17 residues. Germline V gene lookup returns CDR1 SEHNR and CDR2 FQNEAQ (reference sequence). Trimming took off 1 base at V and 1 base at J, with 16 bases between the two ends.

The CDR3 DNA reads TGTGCCAGCAGGTCCACCCCGGGACTAGCGGGCGGGCAAGAGACCCAGTACTTC. It encodes CASRSTPGLAGGQETQYF. V usage is TRBV28 and J usage is TRBJ2-5; TRBD2 matches 12 bases. CDR1 is MDHEN, CDR2 SYDVKM, per germline. This CDR3 has 18 amino acids. V lost 6 bases, J lost 2 bases, and 13 bases stayed unmatched. The variable domain in full, with the rest retrieved from reference TRBV28 and TRBJ2-5, is DVKVTQSSRYLVKRTGEKVFLECVQDMDHENMFWYRQDPGLGLRLIYFSYDVKMKEKGDIPEGYSVSREKKERFSLILESASTNQTSMYLCASRSTPGLAGGQETQYFGPGTRLLVL.

This clonotype occurred a few times. CDR3 DNA: TGTGCCAGCAGTGATGGCAGGTGGACTGAAGCTTTCTTT. Translated: CASSDGRWTEAFF. V and J are TRBV6-1 and TRBJ1-1; D is unresolved. V lost 3 bases to trimming and J lost 5 bases, with 10 bases between them. Per germline, CDR1 MNHNS and CDR2 SASEGT. The CDR3 is 13 amino acids.

This clonotype has a handful of counts. The J gene is TRBJ1-1, the V gene TRBV7-9; D call uncertain. This CDR3 spans 14 amino acids. Germline V gives CDR1 SEHNR, CDR2 FQNEAQ (reference sequence). Trimming left V 5 bases short and J 5 bases short, with 15 bases between. The CDR3 nucleotides are TGTGCCAGCAGCCAACTTGACGCGGGTACTGAAGCTTTCTTT. It is translated as CASSQLDAGTEAFF.

This clonotype was seen at least ten times. The J gene is TRBJ2-5, the V gene TRBV27; D gene unclear. V dropped 4 bases and J dropped 1 base, with 7 bases sitting between them. Germline V gives CDR1 MNHEY, CDR2 SMNVEV (reference sequence). The CDR3 has 13 residues. CDR3 DNA sequence: TGTGCCAGCAGTTGGGCCGGCCAAGAGACCCAGTACTTC. It is translated as CASSWAGQETQYF.

There are many counts of this clonotype. The chain joins TRBV6-1 to TRBJ2-3, with D possibly being TRBD2 (6 bases). Germline V gene data show CDR1 as MNHNS and CDR2 as SASEGT. The length of the CDR3 is 12 residues. V was shortened by 11 bases and J by 1 base, with 10 bases between the two germline ends. In DNA, the CDR3 is TGTGCCGTGTGGGGGGGCACAGATACGCAGTATTTT. This codes for CAVWGGTDTQYF.

With respect to this clonotype: Germline and junction disagree at one end, which may indicate a read error. V is TRBV28 and J is TRBJ2-7; the match to TRBD2 covers 13 bases. The CDR3 consists of 14 residues. Germline V gene lookup returns CDR1 MDHEN and CDR2 SYDVKM. This CDR3 is CASSLGTSGAGGSF. In nucleotides, the CDR3 is TGTGCCAGCAGTTTAGGGACTAGCGGGGCCGGAGGGAGCTTC.

This clonotype has ten or more counts. CDR3 bases: TGCGCCAGCAGCTTATCCGGACAGCCTGATGGCTACACCTTC. It specifies CASSLSGQPDGYTF. This chain uses TRBV5-1 with TRBJ1-2, with D possibly being TRBD1 (6 bases). V lost 2 bases to trimming and J lost 6 bases, with 14 bases between them. Germline CDR1 SGHRS, CDR2 YFSETQ. This CDR3 is built from 14 residues.

This clonotype was observed many times. The CDR3 sequence: CANTTGLMNTEAFF. The CDR3 nucleotides read TGTGCCAACACTACAGGGCTCATGAACACTGAAGCTTTCTTT. V is TRBV6-5 and J is TRBJ1-1; tentatively, D is TRBD1 (6 bases). The V end lost 10 bases, the J end lost 0 bases, and 15 bases lay between the germline ends. The CDR3 contains 14 residues. Germline assignment: CDR1 MNHEY and CDR2 SVGAGI.

This clonotype was detected ten times or more. This chain connects TRBV20-1 to TRBJ2-7; D possibly matches TRBD1 or TRBD2 (7 bases each). CDR1 is DFQATT and CDR2 is SNEGSKA in the germline V gene (reference sequence). CDR3 length: 13 amino acids. V lost 6 bases and J 2 bases, leaving 14 bases between the germline ends. CDR3 protein: CSAGEGAPYEQYF. In nucleotides, the CDR3 is TGCAGTGCCGGGGAGGGGGCGCCCTACGAGCAGTACTTC.

In its sample, this clonotype was seen once. This rearrangement joins TRBV12-3 or TRBV12-4 to TRBJ1-6; 11 bases are shared with TRBD1. With V trimmed by 3 bases and J by 3 bases, 13 bases remained unmatched. CDR3 length equals 20 residues. This CDR3 is CASSFPTRDRGRGYNSPLHF. The CDR3, as DNA: TGTGCCAGCAGTTTCCCGACCCGGGACAGGGGGAGGGGCTATAATTCACCCCTCCACTTT.

A few counts support this clonotype. The V and J genes are TRBV6-2 or TRBV6-3 and TRBJ1-2; no reliable D call. V lost 4 bases to trimming and J lost 4 bases, with 25 bases between them. Per the germline V gene, CDR1 is MNHEY and CDR2 is SVGEGT. There are 18 residues in the CDR3. CDR3: CASSFAKSPQLRSYGYTF. The CDR3 nucleotides are TGTGCCAGCAGTTTCGCAAAGTCCCCCCAACTTAGGTCCTATGGCTACACCTTC.

The gene calls are TRBV6-5 and TRBJ1-5, with TRBD1 matching 8 bases. This CDR3 spans 15 amino acids. The J segment lost 5 bases and the V segment lost 2 bases, leaving 5 bases of the junction unmatched. In germline, CDR1 is MNHEY, CDR2 SVGAGI. The CDR3 coding sequence is TGTGCCAGCAGTTACGCGCAGGGGGCCTATCAGCCCCAGCATTTT. It codes for CASSYAQGAYQPQHF.

This clonotype came up once. This chain connects TRBV28 to TRBJ1-1; 9 nucleotides line up with TRBD1. The junction had 9 bases not matched to a gene; V was cut back by 6 bases and J by 4 bases. From germline, CDR1 is MDHEN and CDR2 SYDVKM. This CDR3 has 15 amino acids. CDR3 nucleotides: TGTGCCAGCAGGAAACAGGGGGCGCTCGGCACTGAAGCTTTCTTT. This encodes CASRKQGALGTEAFF.

The table lists this clonotype with many counts. The chain uses TRBV12-3 or TRBV12-4 and TRBJ1-2, with D perhaps matching TRBD1 (6 bases). V was trimmed by 1 base and J by 4 bases, leaving 10 bases between them. The CDR3 length is 14 residues. CDR3 region: CASSLEQGLYGYTF. As DNA, the CDR3 is TGTGCCAGCAGTTTAGAGCAGGGGCTCTATGGCTACACCTTC.

This clonotype was counted at least ten times. The chain employs TRBV7-9 and TRBJ1-1, with D unresolved. The germline V gene encodes CDR1 SEHNR and CDR2 FQNEAQ (reference sequence). V was clipped by 2 bases and J by 10 bases, with 8 bases between them. The CDR3 loop spans 11 amino acids. CDR3 coding DNA: TGTGCCAGCAGCTTACCCCCGCCAGCTTTCTTT. Translating gives CASSLPPPAFF. Full variable domain (remainder filled in from reference TRBV7-9 and TRBJ1-1): DTGVSQNPRHKITKRGQNVTFRCDPISEHNRLYWYRQTLGQGPEFLTYFQNEAQLEKSRLLSDRFSAERPKGSFSTLEIQRTEQGDSAMYLCASSLPPPAFFGQGTRLTVV.

The rearrangement uses TRBV19 and TRBJ1-2; 8 nucleotides align to TRBD1. Germline loops: CDR1 LNHDA, CDR2 SQIVND (reference sequence). The CDR3 covers 15 residues. The J segment lost 2 bases and the V segment lost 7 bases, leaving 9 bases of the junction unmatched. The chain's CDR3 is CASTPRTGWNYGYTF. DNA of the CDR3: TGTGCCAGTACTCCGAGGACAGGGTGGAACTATGGCTACACCTTC.

In this sample, this clonotype turned up many times. V usage is TRBV29-1 and J usage is TRBJ1-1; D not resolved. This CDR3 comprises 12 residues. CDR1 and CDR2 from the germline V gene are SQVTM and ANQGSEA. V dropped 4 bases and J dropped 1 base, with 7 bases sitting between them. As DNA, the CDR3 is TGCAGCGTTGCCTCCTGGAACACTGAAGCTTTCTTT. Protein product: CSVASWNTEAFF.

This clonotype was detected many times. The rearrangement uses TRBV12-3 or TRBV12-4 and TRBJ1-5, with TRBD1 identical over 7 bases. V shed 6 bases, J shed 0 bases, and the junction held 5 bases outside the gene matches. This CDR3 is 15 amino acids long. The CDR3 loop reads CASSAGTASNQPQHF. CDR3 DNA: TGTGCCAGCAGCGCCGGGACAGCTAGCAATCAGCCCCAGCATTTT.

This clonotype came up many times. The rearrangement links TRBV6-5 to TRBJ2-5; 11 bases agree with TRBD2. The CDR3 is made up of 15 amino acids. The junction had 5 bases not matched to a gene; V was cut back by 6 bases and J by 2 bases. Germline CDR1 MNHEY, CDR2 SVGAGI. The CDR3 sequence is CASRGSGGVQETQYF. The CDR3 DNA reads TGTGCCAGCAGGGGTAGCGGGGGGGTGCAAGAGACCCAGTACTTC.